This T cell receptor beta chain stems from a study of post-analysis software for immune sequencing data. A word on this clonotype: At one end the junction does not follow the germline gene, possibly because of a read error.

The CDR3 extends over 16 amino acids. Germline V gives CDR1 SGHTA, CDR2 FQGNSA. Unique molecular identifiers were carried by the TCR beta cDNA libraries. From the PCR reads, TCRdb called clonotypes with MiXCR, one entry per CDR3 protein. The table lists about 160,000 distinct CDR3 sequences, 30% to 45% of them singletons. The chain carries TRBV7-2 and TRBJ2-1; TRBD2 agrees at 10 bases. The specimen was blood, collected after autologous hematopoietic stem cell transplantation. This receptor was identified in a girl aged 5 to 17 with multiple sclerosis. The CDR3 here is CASSLSGTSAYNGQFF. In nucleotides, the CDR3 is TGTGCCAGTAGCTTAAGTGGGACTAGCGCCTATAATGGGCAGTTCTTC.